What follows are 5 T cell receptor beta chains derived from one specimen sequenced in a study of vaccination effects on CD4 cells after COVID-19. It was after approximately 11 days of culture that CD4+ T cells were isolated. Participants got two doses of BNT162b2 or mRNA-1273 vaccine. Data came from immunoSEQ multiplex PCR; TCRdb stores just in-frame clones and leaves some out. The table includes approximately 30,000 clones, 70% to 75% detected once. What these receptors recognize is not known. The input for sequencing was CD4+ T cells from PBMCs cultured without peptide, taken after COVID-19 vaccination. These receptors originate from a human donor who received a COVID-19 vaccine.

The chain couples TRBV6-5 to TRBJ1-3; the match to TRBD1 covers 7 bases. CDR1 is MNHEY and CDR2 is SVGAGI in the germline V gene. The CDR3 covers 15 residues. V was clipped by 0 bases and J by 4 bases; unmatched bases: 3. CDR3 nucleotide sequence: TGTGCCAGCAGTTACTCAACAGGGGCCGGAAACACCATATATTTT. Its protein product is CASSYSTGAGNTIYF.

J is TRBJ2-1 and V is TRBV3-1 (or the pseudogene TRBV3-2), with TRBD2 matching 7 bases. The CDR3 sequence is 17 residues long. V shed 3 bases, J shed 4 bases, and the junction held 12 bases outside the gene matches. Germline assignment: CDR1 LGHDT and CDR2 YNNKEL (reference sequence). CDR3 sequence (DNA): TGTGCCAGCAGCCATGCCTGGGGGAGCGGGACTTACAATGAGCAGTTCTTC. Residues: CASSHAWGSGTYNEQFF.

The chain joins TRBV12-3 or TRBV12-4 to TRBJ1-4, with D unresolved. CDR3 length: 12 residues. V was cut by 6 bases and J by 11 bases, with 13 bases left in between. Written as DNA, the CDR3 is TGTGCCAGCAGCTACTATCGTGAGAAACTGTTTTTT. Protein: CASSYYREKLFF.

CDR3 sequence reads: CASSYSGSNEQFF. DNA for the CDR3: TGTGCCAGCAGTTACTCTGGCTCCAATGAGCAGTTCTTC. The chain employs TRBV6-5 and TRBJ2-1, with no clear D. The CDR3 runs to 13 residues. Germline CDR1 reads MNHEY; CDR2 reads SVGAGI. V gave up 0 bases and J gave up 6 bases, with 6 bases separating them.

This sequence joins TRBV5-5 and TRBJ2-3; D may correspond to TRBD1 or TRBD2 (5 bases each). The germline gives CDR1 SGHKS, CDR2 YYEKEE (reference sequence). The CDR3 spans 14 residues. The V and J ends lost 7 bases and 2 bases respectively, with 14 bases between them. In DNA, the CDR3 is TGTGCCAGCTCTCCGGGACCTGTCACAGATACGCAGTATTTT. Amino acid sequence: CASSPGPVTDTQYF.